These T cell receptor beta chains were read from a single sample in a study of T cell changes during pregnancy in multiple sclerosis. Produced via immunoSEQ multiplex PCR; TCRdb's table is partial and in-frame only. The sample records 89,000 or so clones, 91% being singletons. Sequenced here: PBMCs, sampled in the first trimester of pregnancy. All receptors derive from a female donor in good health, serving as a control in a pregnancy study. Some clones in this sample may be carry-over from other donors' samples. The conserved cysteine and the conserved F or W are not part of the CDR3 here. The size field is filled for only some rows; it gives once, few, many or a size class.

ASSWRTGGAGFSTEAF TRBV13 NA TRBJ1-1
ASSPGWGGETQY TRBV9 once TRBJ2-5
ASSPGQGLNTGELF TRBV18 NA TRBJ2-2
ASSLDFQDEAF TRBV7-2 NA TRBJ1-1
ASSQGTSSYNEQF TRBV4-2 NA TRBJ2-1
ASSDRDTRNEKLF TRBV19 NA TRBJ1-4
ASSSSDSSNQPQH TRBV19 many TRBJ1-5
ASSLVAGSFGYT TRBV7-8 NA TRBJ1-2
SVDQGNTEAF TRBV29-1 NA TRBJ1-1
ASSSSSGTTTNEQF TRBV14 NA TRBJ2-1
ASRSPGLARFNEQF TRBV11-2 NA TRBJ2-1
ASSQGLQGMNTEAF TRBV4-3 NA TRBJ1-1
ASKAGLALPNEQF TRBV27 NA TRBJ2-1
ASRRGLGDYEQY TRBV27 NA TRBJ2-7
ASSQLVGTDTQY TRBV11-1 NA TRBJ2-3
ASSVGPRGSYEQY TRBV9 NA TRBJ2-7
ASSLGGTLNREQY TRBV11-2 NA TRBJ2-7